The clone carrying this TCR beta chain was observed many times. Its antigen is undetermined. Individual cDNA molecules were tagged with unique molecular identifiers, the study reported. One entry per CDR3 protein, called by TCRdb with MiXCR from the 5' RACE reads. The table records around 82,000 distinct CDR3 sequences, about 14% of them present only once. V lost 9 bases, J lost 2 bases, and 14 bases lay in between. Germline CDR1 reads KGHDR; CDR2 reads SFDVKD. There are 14 residues in the CDR3. The sample originates from a study of early T cells in non-severe SARS-CoV-2 infection. Background on the study: Chains stayed unpaired after sequencing of bulk RNA from unsorted whole blood.

Whole-study findings and limits: Lookups in VDJdb leaned toward anti-spike CD8 responses and missed private and CD4 specificities.

The V and J genes are TRBV24-1 and TRBJ2-3, with D unresolved. The source of this sequence is an adult who was a healthcare worker with PCR-confirmed SARS-CoV-2 infection or an uninfected control (not recorded which). The material sequenced was whole blood. CDR3 DNA: TGTGCCACCGCAGGAACTCCCTACACAGATACGCAGTATTTT. This codes for CATAGTPYTDTQYF.